This T cell receptor beta chain was documented in a study of vaccination and CD4 T cells after COVID-19 (dated by TCRdb to between 2021 and 2022). Context from the whole study: Convalescent patients had a positive SARS-CoV-2 result on nasal swab PCR, and of these patients, nine had mild disease and one had severe disease. Six males and four females were included in the convalescent cohort, with two Hispanic individuals, seven Caucasians, two Asians and one multiracial person represented. Participants received two doses of either the Pfizer-BioNTech BNT162b2 vaccine (n=8) or the Moderna mRNA-1273 vaccine (n=2). Post-COVID blood samples from convalescent patients were collected a median of approximately 100 days after diagnosis, with a range of roughly 30 to 161 days. Post-vaccine blood samples were collected a median of about 69 days after the second vaccine dose, ranging from 14 to 241 days. Overlapping spike peptide pools from SARS-CoV-2 and from the common cold coronaviruses HCoV-NL63, HCoV-OC43 and HCoV-229E were used as culture stimuli. Control cultures received a CEFX viral epitope pool as the positive control, an HIV-1 Nef peptide pool as the negative control, or no peptide. In around 9 COVID-19 convalescent patients and a few infection-naive healthy vaccine recipients, researchers compared the spike-specific CD4+ TCR repertoire from before mRNA vaccination with the repertoire from after.

Inclusive of the bounding cysteine and phenylalanine, the CDR3 is 15 residues long. Only the CDR3 DNA stays, 45 bases, in frame from base 1. CDR1 LNHNV and CDR2 YYDKDF are derived from the germline V gene (reference sequence). A distance of 13 bases separates the germline ends of V and J, which lose 3 bases and 2 bases respectively. The sample's treatment or condition label, in plain terms: approximately 9-day PBMC culture with coronavirus spike peptide pools or control peptides (ViraFEST assay). The ViraFEST assay, used in the study, expanded antigen-specific T cells with peptide pools and then identified the expanded clonotypes through TCR sequencing. The convalescent patients' positive SARS-CoV-2 PCR tests were from March to December 2020, which was before the Alpha, Beta and Delta variants emerged in the United States. PBMCs were cultured at about 2 million per well in IMDM supplemented with about 5.5% human AB serum and 8 to 10 IU/ml IL-2, with about 9 ug/ml peptide pools added. On days 3 and 7, half of the culture medium was replaced with fresh IL-2-containing medium. CD4+ T cells were isolated after approximately ten days of culture through negative selection using the EasySep CD4+ T cell isolation kit. Ficoll-Paque Plus gradient centrifugation was used to isolate PBMCs from whole blood, and the isolated PBMCs were then either used fresh or cryopreserved at -140C. Each culture condition was generally run in triplicate wells.

Concerning this clonotype: The antigen it recognizes is unknown. It has no much larger one-base neighbor in the sample; base qualities were not kept.

The method was PCR. DNA from cultured CD4+ T cells was subjected to TCR sequencing with the Oncomine TCR Beta short-read assay at the Johns Hopkins FTIC core. Genomic DNA was extracted from the cultured CD4+ T cells with the QIAamp micro DNA kit. The Oncomine TCR Beta libraries from cultured CD4+ T cells were pooled using unique dual indexes and then sequenced on an Illumina iSeq 100. In the source study's methods: Non-productive sequences were removed, and CDR3s not starting with C, not ending with F or W, or shorter than 7 amino acids were discarded. The MANAFEST web application was used to identify antigen-specific clonotypes by comparing peptide-stimulated wells against reference wells and other culture wells. Positive clones required FDR below 0.05, an odds ratio above 5, and productive frequency above 0.1% in at least two of three replicate wells. A clonotype counted as cross-reactive if it showed significant expansion both in the SARS-CoV-2 spike wells and in at least one common cold coronavirus spike condition. Using R version 3.6.1, CDR3 homology was evaluated through Levenshtein distances (stringdist) along with unrooted phylogenetic trees (ape). TCRdb reprocessing: public reads trimmed at Q25 with fastp, clones called with MiXCR, in-frame beta chains kept. For every CDR3 protein sequence, its rows merge into one entry that carries the most common genes and DNA. The V and J calls, along with clone size, are taken from TCRdb and not from the paper's own processing. The sample data list around 15,000 distinct CDR3 sequences, and roughly 74% of these were observed just once. The top ten hold around a sixth of the sample.

The research as a whole found: The median count of SARS-CoV-2-reactive clonotypes went up from 20 to 25 after infection to approximately 40 after vaccination, although the change was not significant. Of the vaccine-specific clones found in convalescent patients, nearly all (304 of 307) were mono-reactive for SARS-CoV-2 spike instead of being cross-reactive with common cold coronaviruses. Among convalescent patients, a median about 90% of the SARS-CoV-2-reactive clones seen after vaccination appeared only after vaccination, which suggests priming specific to the vaccine. Relatively few convalescent patients were included in the study, and early timepoints after natural infection were not analyzed.

The source is a human donor who had recovered from COVID-19. Specimen: CD4+ T cells from blood, cultured in vitro. Here the chain combines TRBV15 and TRBJ1-2; too little of a D gene remains to name it. The CDR3 region has the sequence CATSSDARQNYGYTF. Here is the DNA: TGTGCCACCAGCAGTGACGCCAGGCAGAACTATGGCTACACCTTC.